The 28 T cell receptor beta chains listed next were all sequenced from one sample in a study of CD8 T cells in Susac syndrome. Reverse transcription used roughly 0.45 to 1 ug RNA and random hexamers. MiXCR, run by TCRdb on the immunoSEQ multiplex PCR reads, gives a single entry per CDR3 protein. Of some 250,000 distinct CDR3 sequences listed, 95% to 97% are singletons. Sample: CD4+ T cells from PBMCs. The receptors were gathered from a human donor with Susac syndrome.

V gene TRBV11-1 combines with J gene TRBJ2-7; D gene unclear. Trimming removed 1 base at V and 1 base at J, with 8 bases between. CDR3 length equals 14 residues. Germline-derived CDR1 and CDR2 are SGHAT and FQDESV (reference sequence). CDR3 in DNA: TGTGCCAGCAGCTTAGTGCTCAGATCCTACGAGCAGTACTTC. Translating gives CASSLVLRSYEQYF.

The J gene is TRBJ2-7, the V gene TRBV29-1; 8 bases are a match to TRBD2. Germline CDR1 SQVTM, CDR2 ANQGSEA. V shed 6 bases and J 9 bases; nucleotides not matched to a gene: 16. The CDR3 contains 14 residues. The chain's CDR3 is CSVAGGRGLDAQYF. CDR3 nucleotides: TGCAGCGTCGCGGGGGGCAGGGGCCTGGACGCGCAGTACTTC.

This clonotype was recorded only once. The V gene is TRBV12-3 or TRBV12-4, the J gene TRBJ2-7; 11 bases are shared with TRBD2. The V segment lost 2 bases and the J segment 2 bases; nucleotides outside the gene matches: 2. The CDR3 has 15 amino acids. CDR3 region: CASSLRSGRAYEQYF. The CDR3, as DNA: TGTGCCAGCAGTTTACGTAGCGGGAGGGCCTACGAGCAGTACTTC.

V usage is TRBV4-2 and J usage is TRBJ1-2; D possibly corresponds to TRBD1 (6 bases). Germline-derived CDR1 and CDR2 are LGHNA and YNFKEQ. The CDR3 covers 16 residues. Trimming took off 3 bases at V and 4 bases at J, with 18 bases between the two ends. In DNA, the CDR3 is TGTGCCAGCAGCCACGATCCAGGACAGCCACTCTATGGCTACACCTTC. As protein: CASSHDPGQPLYGYTF.

This chain uses TRBV21-1 with TRBJ2-1; TRBD1, as called in the table, went unchecked against the DNA. TRBV21-1 is shown as a pseudogene. This CDR3 has 16 residues. CDR3 sequence: CASSKARARPRDEQFF. The CDR3 DNA sequence: TGTGCCAGCAGCAAAGCTCGAGCGAGGCCCAGGGATGAGCAGTTCTTC.

The rearrangement links TRBV30 to TRBJ2-7; either TRBD1 or TRBD2 may fit D (7 bases each). Trimming removed 7 bases from V and 4 bases from J, with 17 bases in between. CDR3 length: 13 amino acids. CDR1 GTSNPN and CDR2 SVGIG come from the germline V gene (reference sequence). The CDR3 loop reads CASDGEGAYEQYF. CDR3 nucleotide sequence: TGTGCCTCGGACGGGGAGGGGGCTTACGAGCAGTACTTC.

The chain carries TRBV30 and TRBJ2-1; D is unresolved. The germline gives CDR1 GTSNPN, CDR2 SVGIG (reference sequence). The CDR3 extends over 12 amino acids. V was trimmed by 2 bases and J by 10 bases, leaving 12 bases between them. The CDR3 loop is CAWSPIRAEQFF. CDR3 nucleotide sequence: TGTGCCTGGAGTCCTATTCGGGCGGAGCAGTTCTTC.

The V call is TRBV1, the J call TRBJ2-5. TRBV1 is classified as a pseudogene. The CDR3 runs to 12 residues. In DNA, the CDR3 is TGCACCAGCAGCCGACGGAGAGAGACCCAGTACTTC. It is translated as CTSSRRRETQYF.

This clonotype is a singleton in its sample. CDR3: CATSRGHNEQFF. DNA for the CDR3: TGTGCCACCAGCAGAGGCCACAATGAGCAGTTCTTC. The chain combines TRBV15 with TRBJ2-1; D is uncertain. The CDR3 runs 12 residues. V was clipped by 1 base and J by 5 bases, with 3 bases between them. Germline V gene lookup returns CDR1 LNHNV and CDR2 YYDKDF (reference sequence).

V usage is TRBV6-6 and J usage is TRBJ1-1; D not certain. The CDR3 covers 14 residues. Germline assignment: CDR1 MNHNY and CDR2 SVGAGI (reference sequence). V was clipped by 8 bases and J by 0 bases, with 13 bases between them. CDR3 amino acids: CASWSRGMNTEAFF. CDR3 DNA sequence: TGTGCCAGCTGGTCGCGCGGCATGAACACTGAAGCTTTCTTT.

This clonotype is a singleton in its sample. This rearrangement joins TRBV20-1 to TRBJ2-3, with 11 bases identical to TRBD2. Trimming removed 3 bases from V and 2 bases from J; junction bases left unmatched: 7. CDR3 size: 16 residues. Germline V CDR1 and CDR2: DFQATT, SNEGSKA (reference sequence). CDR3 sequence reads: CSASPASGRPTDTQYF. As DNA, the CDR3 is TGCAGTGCTAGTCCGGCTAGCGGGAGGCCCACAGATACGCAGTATTTT.

The chain is built from TRBV7-3 and TRBJ2-2, with 9 nucleotides matching TRBD2. This CDR3 contains 16 residues. The V segment lost 5 bases and the J segment 0 bases; nucleotides outside the gene matches: 4. From germline, CDR1 is SGHTA and CDR2 FQGTGA. CDR3 sequence reads: CASSVTSGANTGELFF. Here the CDR3 DNA reads TGTGCCAGCAGCGTGACTAGCGGAGCGAACACCGGGGAGCTGTTTTTT.

The chain links TRBV5-1 to TRBJ2-1, with D possibly TRBD1 on 6 matching bases. The CDR3 extends over 18 amino acids. V was trimmed by 0 bases and J by 0 bases, leaving 16 bases between them. The germline V gene has CDR1 SGHRS and CDR2 YFSETQ. The CDR3 region has the DNA TGCGCCAGCAGCTTGGTAGTACAGGGTCTTAGCTCCTACAATGAGCAGTTCTTC. Encoded protein: CASSLVVQGLSSYNEQFF.

The chain has TRBV6-5 and TRBJ1-2; TRBD1 matches at 8 bases. Looked up from germline, CDR1 is MNHEY and CDR2 is SVGAGI. CDR3 length equals 15 residues. With 6 bases clipped from V and 0 bases from J, the junction kept 6 bases outside the gene matches. The CDR3 here is CASSRTGTANYGYTF. CDR3 in DNA: TGTGCCAGCAGCCGGACAGGGACCGCTAACTATGGCTACACCTTC.

This sequence joins TRBV13 and TRBJ1-3; no clear D gene. In germline, CDR1 is PRHDT, CDR2 FYEKMQ (reference sequence). This CDR3 region has 15 residues. Trimming stripped 1 base from V and 1 base from J, with 8 bases between. The CDR3 bases are TGTGCCAGCAGCTTAGAGGAGCTTTCTGGAAACACCATATATTTT. Translating it yields CASSLEELSGNTIYF.

The V gene is TRBV19, the J gene TRBJ2-3, with D uncertain. Per germline, CDR1 LNHDA and CDR2 SQIVND (reference sequence). The CDR3 has 12 amino acids. Trimming left V 1 base short and J 4 bases short, with 3 bases between. The CDR3 nucleotides read TGTGCCAGTAGTATAGCACCAGATACGCAGTATTTT. Translation gives CASSIAPDTQYF.

This rearrangement joins TRBV18 to TRBJ1-1, with D hard to call. Trimming pared 5 bases from V and 2 bases from J, leaving 9 bases between. The CDR3 spans 13 residues. Germline lookup yields CDR1 KGHSH and CDR2 LQKENI. The CDR3 region is CASSSHINTEAFF. The CDR3 bases are TGTGCCAGCTCATCTCACATTAACACTGAAGCTTTCTTT.

The V gene is TRBV30, the J gene TRBJ2-7; the match to TRBD2 covers 8 bases. V trimming: 2 bases; J trimming: 2 bases; junction bases outside the gene matches: 11. The CDR3 covers 16 residues. Per the germline V gene, CDR1 is GTSNPN and CDR2 is SVGIG (reference sequence). The CDR3 sequence is CAWSRGGTLEPYEQYF. The CDR3, as DNA: TGTGCCTGGAGTCGGGGGGGGACTCTTGAGCCCTACGAGCAGTACTTC.

The chain recombines TRBV18 with TRBJ1-1, with a weak D call TRBD1 (6 bases). The CDR3 has 14 residues. V was trimmed by 2 bases and J by 4 bases, leaving 11 bases between them. Germline V gene lookup returns CDR1 KGHSH and CDR2 LQKENI. The CDR3 loop is CASSPNRDGTEAFF. CDR3 nucleotides: TGTGCCAGCTCACCAAACAGGGACGGCACTGAAGCTTTCTTT.

The chain has TRBV30 and TRBJ2-2; D may match TRBD1 or TRBD2 (5 bases each). Germline CDR1 GTSNPN, CDR2 SVGIG (reference sequence). V lost 8 bases, J lost 5 bases, and 12 bases lay in between. This CDR3 is 12 amino acids long. DNA for the CDR3: TGTGCCCGGAACTGGGGGACCGGGGAGCTGTTTTTT. Amino acid sequence: CARNWGTGELFF.

The chain employs TRBV2 and TRBJ1-1; the D gene is possibly TRBD1 (5 bases). The germline V and J ends were trimmed by 7 bases and 1 base, with 10 bases remaining between them. Germline CDR1 reads SNHLY; CDR2 reads FYNNEI. The CDR3 has 13 residues. Here the CDR3 DNA reads TGTGCCAGCAAGAACAGGAGGAACACTGAAGCTTTCTTT. Its translation is CASKNRRNTEAFF.

V is TRBV7-9 and J is TRBJ2-1; D is unresolved. This CDR3 has 14 residues. The germline CDR1 and CDR2 sequences are SEHNR and FQNEAQ (reference sequence). V lost 6 bases to trimming and J lost 2 bases, with 11 bases between them. As DNA, the CDR3 is TGTGCCAGCAGTAGGGCTTTAGCCTACAATGAGCAGTTCTTC. Translating gives CASSRALAYNEQFF.

J is TRBJ2-7 and V is TRBV28; perhaps D is TRBD1 or TRBD2 (6 bases each). Per the germline V gene, CDR1 is MDHEN and CDR2 is SYDVKM. V lost 6 bases, J lost 8 bases, and 14 bases lay in between. The CDR3 is 12 residues long. The CDR3 sequence is CASRLPGAQQYF. The CDR3 DNA reads TGTGCCAGCAGGCTCCCGGGGGCCCAGCAGTACTTC.

This chain connects TRBV30 to TRBJ2-7, with 9 bases identical to TRBD2. CDR3 length: 13 amino acids. V was clipped by 3 bases and J by 3 bases; unmatched bases: 3. The germline V gene encodes CDR1 GTSNPN and CDR2 SVGIG (reference sequence). CDR3 loop: CAWRLAGYYEQYF. CDR3 DNA sequence: TGTGCCTGGAGGCTAGCGGGGTACTACGAGCAGTACTTC.

This chain links TRBV29-1 with TRBJ2-5; D not resolved. Per germline, CDR1 SQVTM and CDR2 ANQGSEA. CDR3 size: 11 residues. V dropped 5 bases and J dropped 0 bases, with 4 bases sitting between them. CDR3 nucleotides: TGCAGCGTTAGTAACCAAGAGACCCAGTACTTC. Amino acid sequence: CSVSNQETQYF.

A note on this clonotype: One end of the junction varies from germline; a read error may be responsible. V is TRBV6-2 or TRBV6-3 and J is TRBJ2-4; perhaps TRBD1 as D (5 bases). CDR3 length: 15 residues. CDR1 and CDR2 from the germline V gene are MNHEY and SVGEGT. The CDR3 coding sequence is TGTGCCAGCAGTAACTCAGGGTTAGCCAAAAACATTCAGTACTTC. Translating it yields CASSNSGLAKNIQYF.

In DNA, the CDR3 is TGTGCCAGCTCTGGCGGGGACTATGGCTACACCTTC. It encodes CASSGGDYGYTF. This chain joins TRBV28 and TRBJ1-2; D is undetermined. In germline, CDR1 is MDHEN, CDR2 SYDVKM. V was cut by 8 bases and J by 3 bases, with 10 bases left in between. This CDR3 has 12 amino acids.

This chain joins TRBV28 and TRBJ1-4; no reliable D call. The germline V gene has CDR1 MDHEN and CDR2 SYDVKM. V was cut by 6 bases and J by 5 bases, with 10 bases left in between. This CDR3 contains 13 residues. CDR3 protein: CASRGQRNEKLFF. CDR3 DNA sequence: TGTGCCAGCAGGGGCCAGCGCAATGAAAAACTGTTTTTT. Full variable domain (rest looked up from reference TRBV28 and TRBJ1-4): DVKVTQSSRYLVKRTGEKVFLECVQDMDHENMFWYRQDPGLGLRLIYFSYDVKMKEKGDIPEGYSVSREKKERFSLILESASTNQTSMYLCASRGQRNEKLFFGSGTQLSVL.